The rows below give T cell receptor beta chains drawn from one sample of a study of T-cell reconstitution after alpha-beta-depleted transplantation in children. Each CDR3 protein gets one entry after TCRdb re-called the PCR reads with MiXCR. The table lists a few hundred thousand distinct CDR3 sequences, over 9.5% of them singletons. This material consisted of PBMCs from the stem cell graft donor, taken from the stem cell graft. Source of these receptors: a human donor who donated a stem cell graft to a child with SCID. Each CDR3 is given with its conserved first and last residue. The D gene is left open where the match is weak. For some rows the clone size is stated as once, few or many, or as a class when expanded; others skip it.

abundance	len	j_gene	d_gene	v_gene	CDR3nt	CDR3aa
.	17	TRBJ1-2	.	TRBV27	TGTGCCAGCAGTTTAGGTCCAGGGGCCAATCCTAACTATGGCTACACCTTC	CASSLGPGANPNYGYTF
many	10	TRBJ2-7	.	TRBV7-7	TGTGCCAGCACCGACCACGAGCAGTACTTC	CASTDHEQYF
many	15	TRBJ1-4	TRBD1	TRBV29-1	TGCAGCGTTGCTGGACAGGGGGCAACTAATGAAAAACTGTTTTTT	CSVAGQGATNEKLFF
many	12	TRBJ1-1	.	TRBV20-1	TGCAGTGCTAGTTGGGGATCCACTGAAGCTTTCTTT	CSASWGSTEAFF
many	15	TRBJ2-1	TRBD1	TRBV7-2	TGTGCCAGCAGCTCAAACAGGGGGAGGTTCTATGAGCAGTTCTTC	CASSSNRGRFYEQFF
many	13	TRBJ2-3	.	TRBV28	TGTGCCAGCAAGTTGACTGCCACAGATACGCAGTATTTT	CASKLTATDTQYF
many	14	TRBJ1-5	.	TRBV3-1	TGTGCCAGCCGCGGGGGTGATCGAGTTCAGCCCCAGCATTTT	CASRGGDRVQPQHF
many	15	TRBJ2-5	.	TRBV12-3/TRBV12-4	TGTGCCAGCAGTCCCTCTGGCGTGGGCGAAGAGACCCAGTACTTC	CASSPSGVGEETQYF
once	15	TRBJ2-4	TRBD1	TRBV13	TGTGCCAGCAGCTTAAGACAGGGGGATTTGGGCATTCAGTACTTC	CASSLRQGDLGIQYF
many	13	TRBJ1-6	.	TRBV25-1	TGTGCCAGCAGTGACAGGGCGGATTCACCCCTCCACTTT	CASSDRADSPLHF
few	15	TRBJ2-1	.	TRBV18	TGTGCCAGCTCACCAGGGGCTCTCTCCTACAATGAGCAGTTCTTC	CASSPGALSYNEQFF
many	14	TRBJ2-7	.	TRBV20-1	TGCAGTGCTAGAGGCGAAATGGCAGGGAGGAAGCAGTACTTC	CSARGEMAGRKQYF
many	14	TRBJ2-5	TRBD2	TRBV3-1	TGTGCCAGCAGCCAAACTAGCGGGGGAGAGACCCAGTACTTC	CASSQTSGGETQYF
many	14	TRBJ1-5	.	TRBV25-1	TGTGCCAGCAGTGAATCCGGAGGGGGAGGGCCCCAGCATTTT	CASSESGGGGPQHF
few	16	TRBJ2-5	.	TRBV20-1	TGCAGTGCTAGAGAGAGGCCCCGAGGTCAGCAAGAGACCCAGTACTTC	CSARERPRGQQETQYF
many	14	TRBJ2-2	TRBD2	TRBV20-1	TGCAGTGCTAGAGTGGGACTAGTAGCCGGGGAGCTGTTTTTT	CSARVGLVAGELFF
few	17	TRBJ1-1	TRBD1	TRBV7-8	TGTGCCAGCAGCTTAAGCCTTCTAGGGGGCGGGAACACTGAAGCTTTCTTT	CASSLSLLGGGNTEAFF
.	16	TRBJ2-2	.	TRBV5-5	TGTGCCAGCAGCTTGATGCCCGGCTCCTACACCGGGGAGCTGTTTTTT	CASSLMPGSYTGELFF
many	14	TRBJ1-1	TRBD1	TRBV5-1	TGCGCCAGCAGCCCCCTCGCCGGACAGGGCCAAGCTTTCTTT	CASSPLAGQGQAFF
many	15	TRBJ2-3	TRBD2	TRBV29-1	TGCAGCGTTGACGTCAGCGGGGGGTTCGCAGATACGCAGTATTTT	CSVDVSGGFADTQYF
many	12	TRBJ1-1	.	TRBV20-1	TGCAGTGCTAGAGATATGACAGGCGAAGCTTTCTTT	CSARDMTGEAFF
many	12	TRBJ2-3	.	TRBV5-6	TGTGCCAGCAGCTTTACTCTGGATACGCAGTATTTT	CASSFTLDTQYF
many	15	TRBJ1-2	TRBD1	TRBV6-7	TGTGCCAGCAGTTACTCTTCCGGACAGGGGTACGGCTACACCTTC	CASSYSSGQGYGYTF
few	14	TRBJ2-7	.	TRBV6-1	TGTGCCAGCACCCGAACCGGGGGCTGGTACGAGCAGTACTTC	CASTRTGGWYEQYF
many	14	TRBJ2-7	TRBD1	TRBV12-3/TRBV12-4	TGTGCCAGCAGCCAAAATCAGGGGGCCTACGAGCAGTACTTC	CASSQNQGAYEQYF
many	14	TRBJ2-3	TRBD2	TRBV25-1	TGTGCCAGCGGGGGGGTGGGCACCACAGATACGCAGTATTTT	CASGGVGTTDTQYF
many	16	TRBJ1-2	TRBD1	TRBV7-8	TGTGCCAGCAGTCAAGAGACAGGGGCGATGGGGTATGGCTACACCTTC	CASSQETGAMGYGYTF
few	16	TRBJ2-1	TRBD2	TRBV30	TGTGCCTGGACCCTCCAGGGGACTAGCGGGCACAATGAGCAGTTCTTC	CAWTLQGTSGHNEQFF
once	12	TRBJ2-5	.	TRBV5-8	TGTGCCAGCAGCCCCGGGACAGAGACCCAGTACTTC	CASSPGTETQYF
many	12	TRBJ1-6	TRBD1	TRBV12-3/TRBV12-4	TGTGCCAGCAGCCCCAGGGGGCTAATCCTCCACTTT	CASSPRGLILHF
many	16	TRBJ2-7	.	TRBV5-1	TGCGCCAGCAGCTTAGAAGCCGGGACGATTCCCTACGAGCAGTACTTC	CASSLEAGTIPYEQYF
.	16	TRBJ1-5	.	TRBV6-5	TGTGCCAGCAGTTCCCGATCACGGGGGAGCAATCAGCCCCAGCATTTT	CASSSRSRGSNQPQHF
many	14	TRBJ2-5	TRBD2	TRBV5-1	TGCGCCAGCAGCTTAGATAGCGGGAAAGAGACCCAGTACTTC	CASSLDSGKETQYF
many	11	TRBJ2-1	.	TRBV7-9	TGTGCCAGCAGCTTACAGACAGAGCAGTTCTTC	CASSLQTEQFF
many	12	TRBJ2-3	.	TRBV10-2	TGCGCCAGCGGCGGGGGCACAGATACGCAGTATTTT	CASGGGTDTQYF
many	15	TRBJ2-5	.	TRBV5-1	TGCGCCAGCAGCACCTACGGGACAAACCAAGAGACCCAGTACTTC	CASSTYGTNQETQYF
.	15	TRBJ1-1	.	TRBV27	TGTGCCAGCAAAAATCCGACGGGGACGAACACTGAAGCTTTCTTT	CASKNPTGTNTEAFF
few	18	TRBJ1-4	.	TRBV1	TGCACCAGCAGCCAAGATCTTTATACGGCAACCCCTAATGAAAAACTGTTTTTT	CTSSQDLYTATPNEKLFF
many	14	TRBJ1-2	TRBD1	TRBV15	TGTGCCACCAGCCTGGCAGGGGGGTCCTATGGCTACACCTTC	CATSLAGGSYGYTF
.	14	TRBJ2-1	.	TRBV20-1	TGCAGTGGGATGGGTCGCCTAGTCACCCATGAGCAGTTCTTC	CSGMGRLVTHEQFF
many	17	TRBJ2-3	TRBD2	TRBV7-2	TGTGCCAGCAGCTTAGCGCGGGGACTAAGACGCACAGATACGCAGTATTTT	CASSLARGLRRTDTQYF
few	16	TRBJ1-5	TRBD1	TRBV28	TGTGCCAGCAGTTCCCCGACAGGGGGCCACAATCAGCCCCAGCATTTT	CASSSPTGGHNQPQHF
.	14	TRBJ2-2	.	TRBV11-2	TGTGCCAGCAGGTTCATTGCTAACACCGGGGAGCTGTTTTTT	CASRFIANTGELFF
many	16	TRBJ2-6	TRBD2	TRBV7-2	TGTGCCAGCAGCTTAACGGGGGGGCTTGGGGCCAACGTCCTGACTTTC	CASSLTGGLGANVLTF
many	14	TRBJ2-5	.	TRBV20-1	TGCAGTGCTAAGGGGGGGGATCCCCAAGAGACCCAGTACTTC	CSAKGGDPQETQYF
many	16	TRBJ2-3	.	TRBV5-1	TGCGCCAGCAGCTTGCCCCCAGCGTCTAGCACAGATACGCAGTATTTT	CASSLPPASSTDTQYF
many	14	TRBJ1-6	.	TRBV20-1	TGCAGTGCTAGGGCAGGGACCTATAATTCACCCCTCCACTTT	CSARAGTYNSPLHF
many	17	TRBJ2-2	.	TRBV29-1	TGCAGCGTTGGCGGGTCGGACTCTCTGAGTAACACCGGGGAGCTGTTTTTT	CSVGGSDSLSNTGELFF
few	15	TRBJ2-7	.	TRBV5-1	TGCGCCAGCAGCCCTTTGACACCATATACCTACGAGCAGTACTTC	CASSPLTPYTYEQYF
many	16	TRBJ1-6	TRBD1	TRBV15	TGTGCCACCAGCAGAGAAAGCGGGACAGGGGATTCACCCCTCCACTTT	CATSRESGTGDSPLHF
many	16	TRBJ2-4	.	TRBV20-1	TGCAGTGCGGTTGGACACCCCGTCTTAGCCAAAAACATTCAGTACTTC	CSAVGHPVLAKNIQYF
many	14	TRBJ1-2	.	TRBV5-1	TGCGCCAGCAGCTTGGCAAGGGGCGAGGATGGCTACACCTTC	CASSLARGEDGYTF
many	14	TRBJ1-4	TRBD1	TRBV6-5	TGTGCCAGCAGTTACGGCCAGGGGGGGGAAAAACTGTTTTTT	CASSYGQGGEKLFF
many	14	TRBJ2-1	TRBD2	TRBV12-3/TRBV12-4	TGTGCCAGCAGTTTAGAGCGGGGGGTTTATGAGCAGTTCTTC	CASSLERGVYEQFF